A single sample gave rise to the 13 T cell receptor beta chains below, sequenced in a study of tumor-infiltrating lymphocytes in primary liver carcinoma. Investigators took RNA and DNA out together from 20-30 mg of unsorted bulk tissue. With a constant-region primer, TCR beta cDNA was made from 450 to 650 ng of total RNA. ARM-PCR was slightly modified, and three nested multiplex PCR rounds with it gave rise to the TCR beta libraries. A C-beta reverse primer and TRBV1-TRBV30 forward primers served in each of the first two PCR rounds, at 10 cycles apiece. TCRdb recomputed calls from the multiplex PCR reads with MiXCR, one row per CDR3 protein. The sample consists of tens of thousands of distinct CDR3 sequences, around 71% of them appearing once. The specimen was liver tumor tissue from sampling region 3. As for subset: tumor region T3, left-lateral pole. The receptors originated from a young woman with primary liver carcinoma and hepatitis B virus infection.

This rearrangement joins TRBV11-2 to TRBJ2-2, with a tentative D call TRBD1 (6 bases). Looked up from germline, CDR1 is SGHAT and CDR2 is FQNNGV. The CDR3 covers 15 residues. DNA of the CDR3: TGTACCGGCAGCGTAGAGACAGGGAACACCGGGGAGCTGTTTTTT. Its translation: CTGSVETGNTGELFF.

Worth noting for this clonotype: One junction end disagrees with the germline gene, perhaps due to a read error. V usage is TRBV19 and J usage is TRBJ1-2; D uncertain. Per germline, CDR1 LNHDA and CDR2 SQIVND (reference sequence). The CDR3 extends over 15 amino acids. The CDR3 is CPSSYRPGPDVGYTF. The DNA of the CDR3 is TGTCCCAGTAGTTACCGACCAGGTCCCGACGTGGGTTACACCTTC.

This clonotype was detected once. One end of the junction varies from germline; a read error may be responsible. The chain is built from TRBV5-6 and TRBJ2-2; D is unresolved. The CDR3 length is 15 residues. Germline-derived CDR1 and CDR2 are SGHDT and YYEEEE. The CDR3 region has the DNA TGTGTCAGCAGCGTGGCACCCAGAGCCATCGGGGAGCTGTTTTTT. Residues: CVSSVAPRAIGELFF.

This clonotype appeared a single time. A clone one base away is much larger, so this may be a read error. The V gene is TRBV6-5, the J gene TRBJ2-1; maybe TRBD2 (5 bases). CDR1 and CDR2 from the germline V gene are MNHEY and SVGAGI. The CDR3 consists of 16 residues. CDR3 sequence reads: CASSYRPAVDYNEPFF. CDR3 in DNA: TGTGCCAGCAGTTACCGTCCAGCGGTGGATTACAATGAGCCGTTCTTC.

Concerning this clonotype: Possible read error: a much larger clone is one base away. V and J are TRBV11-2 and TRBJ2-7; D possibly matches TRBD1 or TRBD2 (5 bases each). Germline V gene data show CDR1 as SGHAT and CDR2 as FQNNGV. The CDR3 runs 15 residues. CDR3 sequence (DNA): TGTGTCAGCGGCTTAGATACAGGCCCAGGGTACGAGCAGTACTTC. Its translation is CVSGLDTGPGYEQYF.

The chain has TRBV11-2 and TRBJ1-4, with no clear D. The CDR3 has 12 amino acids. The germline V gene encodes CDR1 SGHAT and CDR2 FQNNGV. Between the trimmed V and J ends, which lost 11 bases and 10 bases, there was a span of 17 bases. CDR3 nucleotides: TGTGCCGGCGGCCCATGGGGAGGAAAACTGTTTTTT. Translated, it gives CAGGPWGGKLFF.

This chain uses TRBV6-1 with TRBJ2-1, with D perhaps assigned TRBD1 or TRBD2 (5 bases each). Germline-derived CDR1 and CDR2 are MNHNS and SASEGT. V was pared by 10 bases and J by 0 bases, with 13 bases between. The CDR3 consists of 14 residues. The CDR3 sequence: CATRVGDSYNEQFF. CDR3 DNA sequence: TGTGCCACTAGAGTGGGGGACTCCTACAATGAGCAGTTCTTC.

As to this clonotype: The CDR3 does not end in the conserved phenylalanine or tryptophan, so this is likely a read error. The DNA is left out, because the CDR3 cannot be placed on it with certainty; the CDR3 is given as TCRdb lists it. The chain is built from TRBV5-5 and TRBJ1-6. The CDR3 spans 14 amino acids, including both terminal residues. In germline, CDR1 is SGHKS, CDR2 YYEKEE (reference sequence). This CDR3 reads CASSLDVSNSPFHS.

Comments on this clonotype: The junction differs from germline at one of its ends, possibly a read error. The chain uses TRBV5-5 and TRBJ1-1, with no clear D. The germline CDR1 and CDR2 sequences are SGHKS and YYEKEE (reference sequence). This CDR3 is 13 amino acids long. The CDR3 is CASSLDGNNEVFF. CDR3 DNA: TGTGCCAGCAGCCTCGACGGGAACAATGAAGTTTTCTTT.

On this clonotype: It may be a read error: a sequence one base away is much more abundant. The V call is TRBV11-2, the J call TRBJ2-7; 8 nucleotides agree with TRBD1. Germline CDR1 is SGHAT and CDR2 is FQNNGV. The CDR3 is 15 residues long. As DNA, the CDR3 is TGTGCCATCAGCTTAGTCCCGACAGGGGCCTACGAGCAGTACTTC. Its protein is CAISLVPTGAYEQYF.

Turning to this clonotype: At one of its ends the junction is not consistent with the germline gene, which may arise from a read error. The V and J genes are TRBV11-2 and TRBJ2-5; D might be TRBD2 (6 bases). Germline V gives CDR1 SGHAT, CDR2 FQNNGV. The CDR3 is 13 residues long. As DNA, the CDR3 is TGTGCAAGCAGCTTTAGGGGAGGCGGGGCCCAGTACTTC. Translated: CASSFRGGGAQYF.

This clonotype was detected ten times or more. The chain employs TRBV7-9 and TRBJ2-3, with 11 bases lining up with TRBD2. Germline V gene sequence: CDR1 SEHNR, CDR2 FQNEAQ (reference sequence). This CDR3 has 15 residues. V lost 5 bases, J lost 8 bases, and 9 bases stayed unmatched. This CDR3 reads CASSKLAGVGGTQYF. For the CDR3, the DNA is TGTGCCAGCAGCAAACTAGCGGGAGTAGGTGGTACGCAGTATTTT. The variable domain in full, completed from reference TRBV7-9 and TRBJ2-3, reads DTGVSQNPRHKITKRGQNVTFRCDPISEHNRLYWYRQTLGQGPEFLTYFQNEAQLEKSRLLSDRFSAERPKGSFSTLEIQRTEQGDSAMYLCASSKLAGVGGTQYFGPGTRLTVL.

About this clonotype: One end of the junction does not line up with germline, which may come from a read error. The genes are TRBV19 and TRBJ2-1; no definite D call. The germline gives CDR1 LNHDA, CDR2 SQIVND (reference sequence). The CDR3 sequence is 14 residues long. The CDR3 nucleotides read TGTGCCAGCCAGCGTGACAAAGGCTACTATGAGCAGTTCTTC. Protein: CASQRDKGYYEQFF.